The 8 T cell receptor beta chains given below trace back to one sample, sequenced in a study of blood T cell repertoires in COVID-19. Only in-frame clones appear in the TCRdb table, and some are missing; sequencing was by immunoSEQ multiplex PCR. The sample includes some 60,000 clones, approximately 80% of them seen just once. Input material: peripheral blood. The source is a young man with COVID-19, enrolled during active disease.

The chain uses TRBV30 and TRBJ2-5; 8 nucleotides match TRBD2. J was trimmed by 4 bases and V by 0 bases; bases with no gene match: 1. The CDR3 consists of 13 residues. Germline CDR1 reads GTSNPN; CDR2 reads SVGIG (reference sequence). This CDR3 is CAWSVRGGETQYF. CDR3 DNA: TGTGCCTGGAGTGTACGGGGGGGAGAGACCCAGTACTTC.

This clone was observed a handful of times. In DNA, the CDR3 is TGTGCCAGCTCACTCGAATATAACTTGGACTATGGCTACACCTTC. Its protein is CASSLEYNLDYGYTF. The V gene is TRBV18, the J gene TRBJ1-2; no definite D call. V lost 4 bases, J lost 3 bases, and 15 bases lay in between. Germline CDR1 KGHSH, CDR2 LQKENI. The CDR3 runs to 15 residues.

V and J are TRBV27 and TRBJ2-1; weak D call: TRBD2 (6 bases). Germline values: CDR1 MNHEY, CDR2 SMNVEV (reference sequence). CDR3 length equals 16 residues. V shed 2 bases and J shed 4 bases, with 15 bases lying between them. CDR3 amino acids: CASSLAGYSTYNEQFF. Here the CDR3 DNA reads TGTGCCAGCAGTTTAGCGGGGTACTCTACTTACAATGAGCAGTTCTTC.

V and J are TRBV6-4 and TRBJ2-1, with TRBD2 matching over 16 bases. This CDR3 contains 20 residues. In germline, CDR1 is MRHNA, CDR2 SNTAGT. Trimming took 0 bases from V and 8 from J; bases not matched to a gene: 13. CDR3 protein: CASSDSMKFGTSGGAHEQFF. The CDR3 nucleotides read TGTGCCAGCAGTGACTCGATGAAATTCGGGACTAGCGGGGGGGCCCATGAGCAGTTCTTC.

J is TRBJ2-5 and V is TRBV3-1 (or the pseudogene TRBV3-2); TRBD1 is a possible D gene (6 bases). CDR1 is LGHDT and CDR2 is YNNKEL in the germline V gene (reference sequence). CDR3 length: 14 amino acids. Trimming removed 1 base at V and 7 bases at J, with 13 bases between. The CDR3 DNA reads as TGTGCCAGCAGCCAAGTTTCCACACAGGGGACCCAGTACTTC. Its translation: CASSQVSTQGTQYF.

The V gene is TRBV27, the J gene TRBJ1-2; the D gene is possibly TRBD1 (6 bases). V lost 7 bases to trimming and J lost 3 bases, with 12 bases between them. The CDR3 length is 13 residues. Germline V gene data show CDR1 as MNHEY and CDR2 as SMNVEV (reference sequence). CDR3 DNA: TGTGCCAGCAAACCAGGGACATACTATGGCTACACCTTC. As protein: CASKPGTYYGYTF.

This clone was seen only a few times. This rearrangement joins TRBV6-6 to TRBJ2-7; a possible D gene is TRBD1 (6 bases). V was cut by 6 bases and J by 0 bases, with 12 bases left in between. Looked up from germline, CDR1 is MNHNY and CDR2 is SVGAGI (reference sequence). The CDR3 runs to 14 residues. CDR3 sequence (DNA): TGTGCCAGCAGGTATAACAGGGACTCCTACGAGCAGTACTTC. Amino acid sequence: CASRYNRDSYEQYF.

The chain is built from TRBV11-1 and TRBJ2-1, with no clear D. V shed 3 bases and J shed 5 bases, with 8 bases lying between them. The germline CDR1 and CDR2 sequences are SGHAT and FQDESV (reference sequence). This CDR3 is built from 13 residues. The CDR3 sequence: CASSFLSDNEQFF. The CDR3 bases are TGTGCCAGCAGCTTCTTGTCAGACAATGAGCAGTTCTTC.